The clone carrying this T cell receptor (beta chain) was detected a few times. The antigen remains unidentified. TCR beta libraries were built with iRepertoire HTBI primers and Arm-PCR of CDR3 regions. Per the study methods: Samples revealed approximately 60 TRBV and over 12 TRBJ segments. TCRdb passed the multiplex PCR reads through MiXCR, listing each CDR3 protein once. The V and J calls were not made by the authors but by TCRdb's processing. Of under 450,000 distinct CDR3 sequences listed, less than 30% are singletons. Germline CDR1 SEHNR, CDR2 FQNEAQ (reference sequence). The CDR3 extends over 14 amino acids. Trimming took 5 bases from V and 4 from J, leaving 14 bases between them. This sample is drawn from a study of regulatory T cells in long-lasting Graves disease. Overall study results and limits: Examination was confined to peripheral blood, excluding thyroid tissue. New patients shared fewer public clonotypes (over 900) than persistent patients did (roughly 2,500).

As to time point: persistent/refractory GD, antithyroid drugs over 5 years with positive TRAb. PBMCs were the source of the RNA used for TCR sequencing. This specimen consisted of peripheral blood mononuclear cells (PBMCs), obtained when the disease was refractory, from a patient treated with antithyroid drugs. This chain uses TRBV7-9 with TRBJ2-5, with unresolved D. The receptor's source is a woman between 40 and 55 years old with Graves disease. The CDR3 bases are TGTGCCAGCAGCCCCACCGGCGCGCGAGAGACCCAGTACTTC. Its protein product is CASSPTGARETQYF. Full variable domain (remainder filled in from reference TRBV7-9 and TRBJ2-5): DTGVSQNPRHKITKRGQNVTFRCDPISEHNRLYWYRQTLGQGPEFLTYFQNEAQLEKSRLLSDRFSAERPKGSFSTLEIQRTEQGDSAMYLCASSPTGARETQYFGPGTRLLVL.